This T cell receptor beta chain was sequenced in a study of blood T cell repertoires in COVID-19. On the study more broadly: The origin of the acute and convalescent COVID-19 samples was the United States, Italy and Spain. PBMCs, B-cell-depleted T cells, or T cells were the source of the cDNA or gDNA that made up the material.

CDR1 and CDR2 from the germline V gene are MNHEY and SVGAGI. Trimming took off 2 bases at V and 4 bases at J, with 12 bases between the two ends. This CDR3 has 14 residues. The table came from immunoSEQ multiplex PCR; TCRdb's copy has only in-frame clones and leaves some out. The sample records about 280,000 clones, around 90% being singletons. The chain joins TRBV6-5 to TRBJ2-7, with unresolved D. The receptor was isolated from a woman aged 40 to 50 who had recovered from COVID-19. The source material was peripheral blood. Here the CDR3 reads CASSYGALAYEQYF. Written as DNA, the CDR3 is TGTGCCAGCAGTTACGGAGCTTTAGCTTACGAGCAGTACTTC.